This T cell receptor beta chain was sequenced during a study of shared clonotypes between healthy human individuals. Germline CDR1 is SQVTM and CDR2 is ANQGSEA. Trimming took off 8 bases at V and 7 bases at J, with 21 bases between the two ends. This CDR3 is 13 amino acids long. Produced via immunoSEQ multiplex PCR; TCRdb's table is partial and in-frame only. Of roughly 760,000 clones in the sample, about 74% were seen once. V and J are TRBV29-1 and TRBJ2-7, with D perhaps TRBD2 (5 bases). The sample taken for sequencing was memory CD4+ T cells sorted from blood. The subset here: CD45RA-negative fraction. This sequence was found in a woman aged 25-40 years in good health. The CDR3 DNA follows: TGCAGCTCGTCTAGAAGTGTCGGGGAAGAGCAGTACTTC. Protein sequence: CSSSRSVGEEQYF.